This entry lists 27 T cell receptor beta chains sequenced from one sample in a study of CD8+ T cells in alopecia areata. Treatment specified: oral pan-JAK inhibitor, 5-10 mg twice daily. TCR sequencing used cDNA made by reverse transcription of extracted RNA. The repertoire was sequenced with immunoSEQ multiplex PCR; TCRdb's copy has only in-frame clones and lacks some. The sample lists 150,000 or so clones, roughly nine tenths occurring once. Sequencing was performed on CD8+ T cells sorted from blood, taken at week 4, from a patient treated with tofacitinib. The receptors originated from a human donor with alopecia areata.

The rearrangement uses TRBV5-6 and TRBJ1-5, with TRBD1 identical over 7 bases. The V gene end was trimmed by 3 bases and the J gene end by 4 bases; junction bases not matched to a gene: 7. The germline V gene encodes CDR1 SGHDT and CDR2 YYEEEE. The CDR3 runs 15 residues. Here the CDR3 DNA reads TGTGCCAGCAGCTCGACGACAGGGTGGAATCAGCCCCAGCATTTT. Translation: CASSSTTGWNQPQHF.

The CDR3 region is CASEEAGVPYNEQFF. The CDR3 nucleotides read TGCGCCAGCGAGGAAGCGGGAGTCCCATACAATGAGCAGTTCTTC. The rearrangement links TRBV5-1 to TRBJ2-1, with 8 bases identical to TRBD2. Per the germline V gene, CDR1 is SGHRS and CDR2 is YFSETQ. This CDR3 has 15 amino acids. Trimming cost V 7 bases and J 4 bases; bases outside gene matches: 10.

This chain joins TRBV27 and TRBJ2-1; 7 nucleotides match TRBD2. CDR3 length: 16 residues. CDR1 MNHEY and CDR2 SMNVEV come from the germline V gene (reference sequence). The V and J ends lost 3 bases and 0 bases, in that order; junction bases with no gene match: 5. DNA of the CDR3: TGTGCCAGCAGTTTTTCAGCGGGGCCCTCCTACAATGAGCAGTTCTTC. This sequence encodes CASSFSAGPSYNEQFF.

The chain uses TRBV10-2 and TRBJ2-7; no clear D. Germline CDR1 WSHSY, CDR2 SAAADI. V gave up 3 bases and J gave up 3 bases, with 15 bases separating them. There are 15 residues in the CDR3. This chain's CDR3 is CASSDSSSGFYEQYF. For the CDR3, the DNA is TGCGCCAGCAGTGACTCGTCCTCAGGATTCTACGAGCAGTACTTC.

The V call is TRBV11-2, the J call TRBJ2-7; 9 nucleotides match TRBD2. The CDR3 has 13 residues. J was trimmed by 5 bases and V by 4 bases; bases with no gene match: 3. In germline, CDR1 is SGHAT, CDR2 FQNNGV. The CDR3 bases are TGTGCCAGCAGCTCCGGGACTAGCCACGAGCAGTACTTC. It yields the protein CASSSGTSHEQYF. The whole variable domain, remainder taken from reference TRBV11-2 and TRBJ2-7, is EAGVAQSPRYKIIEKRQSVAFWCNPISGHATLYWYQQILGQGPKLLIQFQNNGVVDDSQLPKDRFSAERLKGVDSTLKIQPAKLEDSAVYLCASSSGTSHEQYFGPGTRLTVT.

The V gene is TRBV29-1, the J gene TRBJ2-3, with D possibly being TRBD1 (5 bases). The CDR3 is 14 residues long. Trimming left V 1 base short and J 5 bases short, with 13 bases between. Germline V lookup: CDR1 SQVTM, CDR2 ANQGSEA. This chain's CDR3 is CSVEGQGLRDTQYF. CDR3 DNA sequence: TGCAGCGTTGAAGGCCAGGGATTGAGAGATACGCAGTATTTT.

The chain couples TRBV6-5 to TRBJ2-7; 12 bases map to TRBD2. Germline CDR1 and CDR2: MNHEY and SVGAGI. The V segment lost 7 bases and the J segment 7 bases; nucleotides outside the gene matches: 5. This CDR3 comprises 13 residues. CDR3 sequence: CASTRGLAGEQYF. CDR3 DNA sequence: TGTGCCAGCACAAGAGGACTAGCGGGAGAGCAGTACTTC.

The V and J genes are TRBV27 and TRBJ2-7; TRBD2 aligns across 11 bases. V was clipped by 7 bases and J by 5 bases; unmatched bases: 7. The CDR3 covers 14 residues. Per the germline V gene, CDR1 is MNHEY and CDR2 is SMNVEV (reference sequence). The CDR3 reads CASTPLAGVNEQYF. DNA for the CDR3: TGTGCCAGCACGCCACTAGCGGGAGTAAACGAGCAGTACTTC.

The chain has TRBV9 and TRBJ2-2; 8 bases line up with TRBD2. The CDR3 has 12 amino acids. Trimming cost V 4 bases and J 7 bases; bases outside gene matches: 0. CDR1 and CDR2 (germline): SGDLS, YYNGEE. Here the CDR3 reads CASSLAGGELFF. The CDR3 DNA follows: TGTGCCAGCAGCCTAGCGGGCGGGGAGCTGTTTTTT.

CDR3 sequence: CAISELAGALSYNEQFF. CDR3 nucleotide sequence: TGTGCCATCAGTGAACTAGCGGGAGCCTTATCCTACAATGAGCAGTTCTTC. This chain connects TRBV10-3 to TRBJ2-1, with 11 bases lining up with TRBD2. V trimming: 3 bases; J trimming: 1 base; junction bases outside the gene matches: 5. Germline V gives CDR1 ENHRY, CDR2 SYGVKD. This CDR3 has 17 amino acids.

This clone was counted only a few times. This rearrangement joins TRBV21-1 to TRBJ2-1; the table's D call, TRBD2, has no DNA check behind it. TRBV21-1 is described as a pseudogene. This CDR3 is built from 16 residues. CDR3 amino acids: CASSKPAGDYGNEQFF. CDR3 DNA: TGTGCCAGCAGCAAACCGGCAGGGGACTACGGGAATGAGCAGTTCTTC.

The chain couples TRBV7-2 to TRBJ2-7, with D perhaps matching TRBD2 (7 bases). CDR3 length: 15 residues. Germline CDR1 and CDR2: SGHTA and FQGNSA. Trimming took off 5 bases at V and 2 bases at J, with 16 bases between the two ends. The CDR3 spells CASSPPRGQTYEQYF. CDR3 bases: TGTGCCAGCAGCCCCCCGCGGGGGCAAACCTACGAGCAGTACTTC. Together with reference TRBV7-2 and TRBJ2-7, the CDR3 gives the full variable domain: GAGVSQSPSNKVTEKGKDVELRCDPISGHTALYWYRQSLGQGLEFLIYFQGNSAPDKSGLPSDRFSAERTGGSVSTLTIQRTQQEDSAVYLCASSPPRGQTYEQYFGPGTRLTVT.

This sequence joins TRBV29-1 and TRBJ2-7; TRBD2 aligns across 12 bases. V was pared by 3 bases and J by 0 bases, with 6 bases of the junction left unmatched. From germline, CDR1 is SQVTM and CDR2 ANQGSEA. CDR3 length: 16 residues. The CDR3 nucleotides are TGCAGCGTTGACCTCCGGGGACTAGCGGGCTCCTACGAGCAGTACTTC. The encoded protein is CSVDLRGLAGSYEQYF.

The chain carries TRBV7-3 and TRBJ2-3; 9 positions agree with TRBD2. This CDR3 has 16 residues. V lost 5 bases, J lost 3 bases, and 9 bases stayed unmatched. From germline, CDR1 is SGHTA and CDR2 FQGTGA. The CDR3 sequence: CASSQLASGMTDTQYF. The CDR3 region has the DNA TGTGCCAGCAGCCAACTAGCTAGCGGGATGACAGATACGCAGTATTTT.

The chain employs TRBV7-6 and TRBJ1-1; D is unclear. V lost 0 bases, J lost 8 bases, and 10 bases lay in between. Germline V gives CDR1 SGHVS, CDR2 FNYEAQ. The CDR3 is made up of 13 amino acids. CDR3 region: CASSLAPAGEAFF. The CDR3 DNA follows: TGTGCCAGCAGCTTAGCGCCCGCCGGGGAAGCTTTCTTT.

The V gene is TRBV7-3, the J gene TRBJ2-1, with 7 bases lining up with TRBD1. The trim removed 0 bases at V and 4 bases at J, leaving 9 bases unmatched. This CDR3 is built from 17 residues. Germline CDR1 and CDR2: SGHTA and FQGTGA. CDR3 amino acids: CASSLTPPGTAYNEQFF. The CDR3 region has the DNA TGTGCCAGCAGCTTAACCCCCCCCGGGACAGCTTACAATGAGCAGTTCTTC.

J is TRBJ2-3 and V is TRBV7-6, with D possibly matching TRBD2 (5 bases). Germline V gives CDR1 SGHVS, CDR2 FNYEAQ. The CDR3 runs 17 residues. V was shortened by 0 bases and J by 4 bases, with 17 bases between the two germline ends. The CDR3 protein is CASSLAWRWWASDTQYF. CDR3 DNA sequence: TGTGCCAGCAGCTTAGCCTGGAGGTGGTGGGCGTCAGATACGCAGTATTTT.

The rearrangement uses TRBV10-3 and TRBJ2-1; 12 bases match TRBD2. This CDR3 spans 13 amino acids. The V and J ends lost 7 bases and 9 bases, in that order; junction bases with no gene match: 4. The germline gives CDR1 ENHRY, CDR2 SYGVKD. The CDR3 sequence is CAIMTSGSPEQFF. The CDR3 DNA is TGTGCCATCATGACTAGCGGGAGCCCTGAGCAGTTCTTC.

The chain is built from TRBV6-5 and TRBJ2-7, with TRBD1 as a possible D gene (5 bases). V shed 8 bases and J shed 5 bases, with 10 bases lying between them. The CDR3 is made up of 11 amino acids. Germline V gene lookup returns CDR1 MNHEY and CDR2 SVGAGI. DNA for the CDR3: TGTGCCAGCTGTGTAGGGGACGAGCAGTACTTC. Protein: CASCVGDEQYF.

The CDR3 here is CASSYSPYAGELFF. Here the CDR3 DNA reads TGTGCCAGCAGTTATTCCCCCTACGCCGGGGAGCTGTTTTTT. The V and J genes are TRBV6-5 and TRBJ2-2; D not certain. CDR1 is MNHEY, CDR2 SVGAGI, per germline. V lost 3 bases and J lost 6, with 11 bases in between. The CDR3 is 14 amino acids.

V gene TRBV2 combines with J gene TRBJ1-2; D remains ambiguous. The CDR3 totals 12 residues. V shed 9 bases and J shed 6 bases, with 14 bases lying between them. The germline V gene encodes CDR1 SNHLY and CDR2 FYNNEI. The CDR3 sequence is CARVNSGDGYTF. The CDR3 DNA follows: TGTGCCAGGGTAAACAGTGGGGATGGCTACACCTTC.

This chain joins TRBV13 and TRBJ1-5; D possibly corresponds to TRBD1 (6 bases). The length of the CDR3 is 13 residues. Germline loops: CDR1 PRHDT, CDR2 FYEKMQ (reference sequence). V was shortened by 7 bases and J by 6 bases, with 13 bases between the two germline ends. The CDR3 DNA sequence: TGTGCCAGCACCGTGAAAGGGGGTCAGCCCCAGCATTTT. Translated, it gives CASTVKGGQPQHF.

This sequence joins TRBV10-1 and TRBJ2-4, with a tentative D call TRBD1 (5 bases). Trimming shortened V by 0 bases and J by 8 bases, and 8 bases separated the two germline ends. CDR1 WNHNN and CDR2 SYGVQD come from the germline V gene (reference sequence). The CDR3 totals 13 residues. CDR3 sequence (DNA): TGCGCCAGCAGTGAGTCCCTAGGGGACATTCAGTACTTC. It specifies CASSESLGDIQYF.

CDR3: CASSRTGTDTEAFF. DNA of the CDR3: TGCGCCAGCAGCCGGACAGGGACTGACACTGAAGCTTTCTTT. The chain links TRBV5-1 to TRBJ1-1; 8 bases map to TRBD1. V was pared by 4 bases and J by 3 bases, with 5 bases of the junction left unmatched. Germline values: CDR1 SGHRS, CDR2 YFSETQ. The CDR3 is 14 residues long. The variable domain in full, with the rest retrieved from reference TRBV5-1 and TRBJ1-1, is KAGVTQTPRYLIKTRGQQVTLSCSPISGHRSVSWYQQTPGQGLQFLFEYFSETQRNKGNFPGRFSGRQFSNSRSEMNVSTLELGDSALYLCASSRTGTDTEAFFGQGTRLTVV.

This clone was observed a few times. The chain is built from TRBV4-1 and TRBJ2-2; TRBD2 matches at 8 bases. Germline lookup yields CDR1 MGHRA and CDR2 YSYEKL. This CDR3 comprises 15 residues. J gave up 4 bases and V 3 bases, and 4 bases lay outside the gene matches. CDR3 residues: CASSHGLAGTGELFF. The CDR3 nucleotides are TGCGCCAGCAGCCATGGACTAGCTGGCACCGGGGAGCTGTTTTTT.

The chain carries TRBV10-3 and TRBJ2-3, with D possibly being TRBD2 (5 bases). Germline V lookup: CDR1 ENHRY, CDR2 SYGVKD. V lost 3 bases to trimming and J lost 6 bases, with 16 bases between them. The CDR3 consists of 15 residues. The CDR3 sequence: CAISEPMTNSDTQYF. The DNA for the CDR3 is TGTGCCATCAGTGAACCCATGACTAACTCGGATACGCAGTATTTT.

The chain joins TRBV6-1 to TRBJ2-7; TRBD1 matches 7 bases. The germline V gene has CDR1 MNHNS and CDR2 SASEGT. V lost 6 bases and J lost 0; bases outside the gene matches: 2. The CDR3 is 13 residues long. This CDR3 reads CASSGDSSYEQYF. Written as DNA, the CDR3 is TGTGCCAGCAGCGGGGACAGCTCCTACGAGCAGTACTTC.